This is a list of T cell receptor beta chains from one sample in a study of shared clonotypes between healthy human individuals. TCRdb keeps only in-frame clones here, not all; method: immunoSEQ multiplex PCR. Of fewer than 2.5 million clones detected, approximately 93% appear once; the ten largest clones hold 0.36%. Sequencing was done on a sample of naive CD4+ T cells from PBMCs. Receptors originate from a man aged 18 to 30 in good health. Some clones in this sample may be carry-over from other donors' samples. Each CDR3 is given with its conserved first and last residue. The D gene is left open where the match is weak. The listing skips clone size in some rows; elsewhere it reads once, few, many or a size class.

CDR3 protein | CDR3 DNA | J gene | V gene | D gene | clone size
CASSSSQERTGLDGYTF | TGTGCCAGCAGCTCGTCCCAGGAAAGGACAGGGTTGGATGGCTACACCTTC | TRBJ1-2 | TRBV7-9 | TRBD1 | .
CASTSNPNDYNEQFF | TGTGCCAGCACTTCCAACCCGAACGACTACAATGAGCAGTTCTTC | TRBJ2-1 | TRBV5-4 | . | .
CASSFLGVAQTQYF | TGTGCCAGCAGTTTCCTGGGGGTGGCTCAGACCCAGTACTTC | TRBJ2-5 | TRBV28 | . | .
CASSLKTGPSNFYEQYF | TGTGCCAGCAGCCTAAAGACCGGGCCATCAAATTTCTACGAGCAGTACTTC | TRBJ2-7 | TRBV5-8 | . | .
CASSLGELGGNEQFF | TGTGCCAGCAGCTTAGGGGAGCTCGGTGGGAATGAGCAGTTCTTC | TRBJ2-1 | TRBV7-9 | . | .
CASSPSRAGGLNEQYF | TGTGCCAGCAGCCCATCGAGGGCGGGAGGACTCAACGAGCAGTACTTC | TRBJ2-7 | TRBV2 | TRBD2 | .
CAIKSTEFNYGYTF | TGTGCCATCAAATCCACAGAATTCAACTATGGCTACACCTTC | TRBJ1-2 | TRBV10-3 | . | .
CASSLAGLAEAFF | TGTGCCAGCAGCTTAGCGGGATTGGCTGAAGCTTTCTTT | TRBJ1-1 | TRBV7-3 | . | .
CAIGTYYSNQPQHF | TGTGCCATCGGGACATACTATAGCAATCAGCCCCAGCATTTT | TRBJ1-5 | TRBV19 | . | .
CASSLAGVSEAFF | TGCGCCAGCAGCTTGGCGGGGGTCTCTGAAGCTTTCTTT | TRBJ1-1 | TRBV5-1 | . | .
CASTSDRPGHGYTF | TGCGCCAGCACCAGCGACCGACCGGGACATGGCTACACCTTC | TRBJ1-2 | TRBV5-1 | . | .
CASSGVTGTSEETQYF | TGTGCCAGCAGTGGAGTAACCGGGACTAGCGAAGAGACCCAGTACTTC | TRBJ2-5 | TRBV25-1 | TRBD2 | .
CASSLLGEQYF | TGCGCCAGCAGCCTCCTTGGCGAGCAGTACTTC | TRBJ2-7 | TRBV5-1 | . | .
CASSTTAGSGNEQFF | TGTGCCAGCAGTACGACCGCGGGATCGGGGAATGAGCAGTTCTTC | TRBJ2-1 | TRBV5-4 | . | .
CASSLPGGEQYF | TGTGCCAGCAGCTTACCGGGAGGCGAGCAGTACTTC | TRBJ2-7 | TRBV11-3 | TRBD2 | once
CASGLVPGSYTF | TGTGCTAGTGGTTTGGTACCGGGAAGCTACACCTTC | TRBJ1-2 | TRBV12-5 | . | .
CASSPRTGDNTEAFF | TGTGCCAGCAGCCCCCGGACGGGAGACAACACTGAAGCTTTCTTT | TRBJ1-1 | TRBV7-9 | . | once
CASSSAGTSTGELFF | TGTGCCAGCAGTTCCGCCGGGACTAGCACCGGGGAGCTGTTTTTT | TRBJ2-2 | TRBV28 | TRBD2 | .
CASSSYRGATGGEQFF | TGTGCCAGCTCATCCTACCGGGGGGCCACCGGGGGTGAGCAGTTCTTC | TRBJ2-1 | TRBV18 | . | .
CASSQLRIGTGELFF | TGCGCCAGCAGCCAACTGAGGATTGGGACCGGGGAGCTGTTTTTT | TRBJ2-2 | TRBV4-1 | . | .
CASTTGRATGNTIYF | TGTGCCAGCACCACGGGGAGGGCCACTGGAAACACCATATATTTT | TRBJ1-3 | TRBV28 | . | .
CASSLPGLAYNEQFF | TGTGCCAGCAGTTTACCGGGACTAGCCTACAATGAGCAGTTCTTC | TRBJ2-1 | TRBV28 | TRBD2 | .
CASSYGTASYEQYF | TGTGCCAGCAGTTACGGGACAGCCTCCTACGAGCAGTACTTC | TRBJ2-7 | TRBV6-5 | TRBD1 | .
CAIGAGYSGNTIYF | TGTGCCATCGGGGCTGGGTACTCTGGAAACACCATATATTTT | TRBJ1-3 | TRBV10-3 | . | once
CASSKDTGQARTGELFF | TGTGCCAGCAGCAAAGATACGGGACAGGCTCGTACCGGGGAGCTGTTTTTT | TRBJ2-2 | TRBV21-1 | . | .
CASSIARTEAFF | TGTGCCAGCAGTATCGCGCGGACTGAAGCTTTCTTT | TRBJ1-1 | TRBV5-4 | . | .
CASRSDRGGYNEQFF | TGTGCCAGCAGATCGGACAGGGGAGGGTACAATGAGCAGTTCTTC | TRBJ2-1 | TRBV6-4 | TRBD1 | .
CASRSRVSNYGYTF | TGTGCCAGCAGGTCTAGGGTATCCAACTATGGCTACACCTTC | TRBJ1-2 | TRBV2 | . | once
CASSRTGGGETQYF | TGTGCCAGCAGTCGGACAGGGGGCGGGGAGACCCAGTACTTC | TRBJ2-5 | TRBV2 | TRBD1 | .
CASSIGTGGSTEAFF | TGCGCCAGCAGCATTGGGACAGGGGGTAGCACTGAAGCTTTCTTT | TRBJ1-1 | TRBV5-1 | TRBD1 | once
CASSPARAGGIYEQYF | TGTGCCAGCTCACCAGCGAGAGCAGGGGGCATCTACGAGCAGTACTTC | TRBJ2-7 | TRBV18 | TRBD1 | .
CASSLVSGQETQYF | TGTGCCAGCAGCTTAGTTAGCGGACAAGAGACCCAGTACTTC | TRBJ2-5 | TRBV7-2 | . | .
CSAPSTGTQYF | TGCAGTGCCCCATCGACGGGGACCCAGTACTTC | TRBJ2-5 | TRBV20-1 | . | once
CASSEDRIQETQYF | TGTGCCAGCAGCGAGGACAGGATACAAGAGACCCAGTACTTC | TRBJ2-5 | TRBV6-4 | TRBD1 | once
CASSELRDWSNQPQHF | TGTGCCAGCAGTGAATTAAGGGATTGGAGCAATCAGCCCCAGCATTTT | TRBJ1-5 | TRBV6-1 | . | few
CATSRGGTLNQPQHF | TGTGCCACCAGCCGGGGGGGGACCCTCAATCAGCCCCAGCATTTT | TRBJ1-5 | TRBV15 | . | .
CASSAIGEGPRQETQYF | TGTGCCAGCAGTGCGATAGGCGAAGGGCCTCGACAAGAGACCCAGTACTTC | TRBJ2-5 | TRBV6-1 | . | .
CASSPRVVGAGGWVTQYF | TGCGCCAGCAGCCCCAGGGTGGTCGGAGCGGGAGGATGGGTGACCCAGTACTTC | TRBJ2-5 | TRBV4-1 | TRBD2 | .
CARRGLAFEQYF | TGTGCCAGGCGGGGACTAGCGTTCGAGCAGTACTTC | TRBJ2-7 | TRBV2 | TRBD2 | .
CASSSGTGNTIYF | TGTGCCAGCAGCTCCGGAACTGGAAACACCATATATTTT | TRBJ1-3 | TRBV7-9 | . | .
CATSPGVTGPYEQYF | TGTGCCACCAGCCCCGGCGTAACAGGGCCCTACGAGCAGTACTTC | TRBJ2-7 | TRBV15 | . | .